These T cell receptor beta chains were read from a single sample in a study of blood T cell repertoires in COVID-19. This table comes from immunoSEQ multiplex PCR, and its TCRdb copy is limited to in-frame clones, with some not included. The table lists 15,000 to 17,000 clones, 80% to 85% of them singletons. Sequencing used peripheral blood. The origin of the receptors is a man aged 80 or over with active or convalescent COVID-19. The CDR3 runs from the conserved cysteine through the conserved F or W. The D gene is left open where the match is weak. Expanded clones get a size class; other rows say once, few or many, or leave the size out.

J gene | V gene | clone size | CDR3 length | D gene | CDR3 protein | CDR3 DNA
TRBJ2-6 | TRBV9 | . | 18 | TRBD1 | CASSARDRGDSGANVLTF | TGTGCCAGCAGCGCAAGGGACAGGGGGGACTCTGGGGCCAACGTCCTGACTTTC
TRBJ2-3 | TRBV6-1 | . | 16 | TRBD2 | CASSATGTSGPDTQYF | TGTGCCAGCAGTGCGACCGGGACTAGCGGTCCAGATACGCAGTATTTT
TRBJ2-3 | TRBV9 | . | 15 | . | CASSAPTGGPDTQYF | TGTGCCAGCAGCGCCCCCACTGGAGGGCCAGATACGCAGTATTTT
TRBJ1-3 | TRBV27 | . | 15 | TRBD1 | CASRGQGAPGNTIYF | TGTGCCAGCAGGGGACAGGGGGCTCCTGGAAACACCATATATTTT
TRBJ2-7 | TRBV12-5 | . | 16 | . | CASGLVDGQGSHEQYF | TGTGCTAGTGGTTTGGTAGATGGTCAGGGTTCCCACGAGCAGTACTTC
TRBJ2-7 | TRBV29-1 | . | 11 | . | CSVPGQHEQYF | TGCAGCGTCCCAGGACAGCACGAGCAGTACTTC
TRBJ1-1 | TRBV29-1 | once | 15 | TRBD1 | CSVVRTGGMNTEAFF | TGCAGCGTTGTTCGTACAGGGGGGATGAACACTGAAGCTTTCTTT
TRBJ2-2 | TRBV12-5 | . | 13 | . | CASGLGIHRELFF | TGTGCTAGTGGTTTGGGAATCCACAGGGAGCTGTTTTTT
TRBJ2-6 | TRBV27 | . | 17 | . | CASSSRTGSSGANVLTF | TGTGCCAGCAGTTCCCGCACAGGGAGCTCTGGGGCCAACGTCCTGACTTTC
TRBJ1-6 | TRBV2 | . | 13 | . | CASSEVLSSPLHF | TGTGCCAGCAGTGAAGTACTAAGTTCACCCCTCCACTTT
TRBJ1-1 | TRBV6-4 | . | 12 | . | CASRGAHTEAFF | TGTGCCAGCAGGGGGGCTCACACTGAAGCTTTCTTT
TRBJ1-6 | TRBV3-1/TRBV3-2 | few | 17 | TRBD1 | CASSQDRGNRGTSPLHF | TGTGCCAGCAGCCAAGATCGGGGGAACAGGGGTACCTCACCCCTCCACTTT
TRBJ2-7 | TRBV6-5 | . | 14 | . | CASCFRTGLFEQYF | TGTGCCAGCTGTTTTAGAACAGGGCTCTTCGAGCAGTACTTC
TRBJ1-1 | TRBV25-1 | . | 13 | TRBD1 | CASKNDRVSEAFF | TGTGCCAGCAAGAATGACAGGGTAAGTGAAGCTTTCTTT
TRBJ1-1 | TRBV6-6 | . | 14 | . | CASSRWGGNTEAFF | TGTGCCAGCAGTCGCTGGGGAGGGAACACTGAAGCTTTCTTT
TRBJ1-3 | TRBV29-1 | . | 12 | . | CSFQGTGNTIYF | TGCAGCTTCCAGGGAACTGGAAACACCATATATTTT
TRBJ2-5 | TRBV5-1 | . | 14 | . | CASSLVGGQETQYF | TGCGCCAGCAGCTTGGTGGGAGGCCAAGAGACCCAGTACTTC
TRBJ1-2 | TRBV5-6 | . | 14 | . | CASSLGVRGYGYTF | TGTGCCAGCAGCTTGGGAGTCAGGGGCTATGGCTACACCTTC
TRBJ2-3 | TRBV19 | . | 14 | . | CASSIGGAPDTQYF | TGTGCCAGTAGTATAGGGGGCGCCCCAGATACGCAGTATTTT
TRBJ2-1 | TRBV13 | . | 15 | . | CASSLNQQGRNEQFF | TGTGCCAGCAGCCTCAACCAACAGGGTAGGAATGAGCAGTTCTTC
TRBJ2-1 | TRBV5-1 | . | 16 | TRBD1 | CASSFGTGGVYNEQFF | TGCGCCAGCAGCTTCGGGACAGGGGGTGTGTACAATGAGCAGTTCTTC
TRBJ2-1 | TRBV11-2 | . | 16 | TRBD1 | CASSRGTGGRYNEQFF | TGTGCCAGCAGCAGGGGGACAGGGGGCCGGTACAATGAGCAGTTCTTC
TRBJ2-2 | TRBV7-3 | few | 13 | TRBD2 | CASSSREGGELFF | TGTGCCAGCAGCTCCCGGGAGGGAGGGGAGCTGTTTTTT
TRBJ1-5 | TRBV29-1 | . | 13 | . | CSVVTRSNQPQHF | TGCAGCGTTGTAACTCGTAGCAATCAGCCCCAGCATTTT
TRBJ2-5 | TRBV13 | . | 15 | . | CASSLVRGARETQYF | TGTGCCAGCAGCTTAGTTCGGGGGGCCCGGGAGACCCAGTACTTC
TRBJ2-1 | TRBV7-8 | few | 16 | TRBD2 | CASSARLAKSYNEQFF | TGTGCCAGCAGCGCAAGACTAGCCAAGAGCTACAATGAGCAGTTCTTC
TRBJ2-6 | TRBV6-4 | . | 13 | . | CASSAGGANVLTF | TGTGCCAGCAGTGCAGGTGGGGCCAACGTCCTGACTTTC
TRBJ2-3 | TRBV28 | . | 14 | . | CATLEGGGTDTQYF | TGTGCCACCTTGGAGGGGGGGGGCACAGATACGCAGTATTTT
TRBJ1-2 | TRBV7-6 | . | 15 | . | CASSREGEQTYGYTF | TGTGCCAGCAGCAGAGAAGGTGAACAGACCTATGGCTACACCTTC
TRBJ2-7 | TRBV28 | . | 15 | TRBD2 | CASSRTSGAFYEQYF | TGTGCCAGCAGTCGGACTAGCGGAGCTTTCTACGAGCAGTACTTC
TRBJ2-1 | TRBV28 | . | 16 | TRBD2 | CASSLLAGYSYNEQFF | TGTGCCAGCAGTTTACTAGCGGGTTACTCCTACAATGAGCAGTTCTTC
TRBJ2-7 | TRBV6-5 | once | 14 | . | CASSYHGDSYEQYF | TGTGCCAGCAGTTACCATGGGGACTCTTACGAGCAGTACTTC
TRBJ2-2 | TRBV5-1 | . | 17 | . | CASSLSDSASNTGELFF | TGCGCCAGCAGCTTGTCTGACAGTGCGTCGAACACCGGGGAGCTGTTTTTT
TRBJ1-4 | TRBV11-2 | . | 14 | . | CASSPRGYNEKLFF | TGTGCCAGCAGCCCACGGGGGTATAATGAAAAACTGTTTTTT
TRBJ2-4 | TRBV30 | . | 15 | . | CAWSDDWSVKNIQYF | TGTGCCTGGAGTGATGATTGGAGTGTCAAAAACATTCAGTACTTC
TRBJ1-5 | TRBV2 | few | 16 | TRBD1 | CASSKPVGQGNQPQHF | TGTGCCAGCAGTAAACCGGTGGGACAGGGCAATCAGCCCCAGCATTTT
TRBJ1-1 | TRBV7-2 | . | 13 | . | CASSWQGNTEAFF | TGTGCCAGCAGCTGGCAGGGTAACACTGAAGCTTTCTTT
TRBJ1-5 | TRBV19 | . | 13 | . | CASGEGGNQPQHF | TGTGCCAGTGGGGAGGGAGGCAATCAGCCCCAGCATTTT
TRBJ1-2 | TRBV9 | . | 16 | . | CASSPNTGQSNYGYTF | TGTGCCAGCAGCCCTAATACAGGGCAGTCTAACTATGGCTACACCTTC
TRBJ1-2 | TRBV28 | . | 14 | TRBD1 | CASSLAGGADGYTF | TGTGCCAGCAGTTTGGCAGGGGGCGCGGATGGCTACACCTTC
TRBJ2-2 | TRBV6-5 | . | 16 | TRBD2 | CASSYSAGMNTGELFF | TGTGCCAGCAGTTACTCAGCGGGGATGAACACCGGGGAGCTGTTTTTT